Shown below are 18 T cell receptor beta chains from a single sample sequenced in a study of T cells after yellow fever vaccination. TCRdb redid the calling of the 5' RACE reads with MiXCR, one entry per CDR3 protein. The sample includes 340,000 or so distinct CDR3 sequences, around 13% of them seen just once. The specimen comprised CD4+ T cells sorted from PBMCs, sampled 15 days after the yellow fever booster vaccination. These receptors were taken from a man between 18 and 29 years old who received the YFV17D yellow fever vaccine.

This clonotype occurred a few times. The chain uses TRBV20-1 and TRBJ2-7; TRBD1 matches 11 bases. The CDR3 runs 15 residues. The germline V gene has CDR1 DFQATT and CDR2 SNEGSKA (reference sequence). Losses at the gene ends were 3 bases for V and 7 bases for J; bases not matched to a gene: 11. The CDR3 spells CSASAPGTGGREQYV. The CDR3 DNA follows: TGCAGTGCTAGCGCACCCGGGACAGGGGGACGGGAGCAGTACGTC.

This clonotype has only a few counts. The chain employs TRBV7-2 and TRBJ2-7, with D possibly TRBD1 on 6 matching bases. The CDR3 spans 15 residues. V lost 5 bases and J lost 3, with 17 bases in between. The germline V gene encodes CDR1 SGHTA and CDR2 FQGNSA. Written as DNA, the CDR3 is TGTGCCAGCAGCCCGAGTGCAGGGGCCCTCTACGAGCAGTACTTC. Encoded protein: CASSPSAGALYEQYF.

This chain links TRBV20-1 with TRBJ1-2, with a tentative D call TRBD1 (5 bases). V gave up 1 base and J gave up 7 bases, with 16 bases separating them. Germline CDR1 and CDR2: DFQATT and SNEGSKA (reference sequence). The CDR3 covers 14 residues. The CDR3 spells CSARVGTGAAGYTF. The CDR3 DNA follows: TGCAGTGCTAGAGTGGGGACGGGAGCGGCTGGCTACACCTTC.

The chain recombines TRBV6-5 with TRBJ2-3; 7 bases match TRBD1. Germline V gene lookup returns CDR1 MNHEY and CDR2 SVGAGI. V was clipped by 0 bases and J by 6 bases; unmatched bases: 12. The CDR3 is made up of 17 amino acids. CDR3 sequence: CASSYSNKGGVTDTQYF. The CDR3 DNA reads TGTGCCAGCAGTTACTCGAATAAAGGGGGCGTGACGGATACGCAGTATTTT.

This rearrangement joins TRBV6-2 or TRBV6-3 to TRBJ2-2; D is perhaps TRBD1 (5 bases). Germline V gives CDR1 MNHEY, CDR2 SVGEGT. CDR3 length: 16 residues. Trimming cost V 1 base and J 5 bases, with 14 bases left between them. In DNA, the CDR3 is TGTGCCAGCAGTTACTTCGTGGGCAGGGCTACCGGGGAGCTGTTTTTT. It specifies CASSYFVGRATGELFF.

This clonotype was observed a handful of times. The chain recombines TRBV6-5 with TRBJ1-2; maybe TRBD1 (6 bases). Germline-derived CDR1 and CDR2 are MNHEY and SVGAGI. With 5 bases removed from V and 8 bases from J, the gap between germline ends came to 15 bases. CDR3 length: 13 residues. CDR3 region: CASSPRSGDGYTF. The CDR3, as DNA: TGTGCCAGCAGTCCCCGTTCAGGGGACGGCTACACCTTC.

A few counts support this clonotype. The genes are TRBV4-2 and TRBJ1-5, with a tentative D call TRBD1 (6 bases). The CDR3 runs to 16 residues. Germline CDR1 is LGHNA and CDR2 is YNFKEQ. The V and J ends lost 0 bases and 7 bases respectively, with 16 bases between them. The CDR3 here is CASSQDPMGAGQPQHF. DNA of the CDR3: TGTGCCAGCAGCCAAGACCCAATGGGGGCTGGGCAGCCCCAGCATTTT.

The rearrangement joins TRBV2 to TRBJ2-3; TRBD1 might be the D (7 bases). The CDR3 length is 14 residues. With 7 bases removed from V and 4 bases from J, the gap between germline ends came to 15 bases. Germline CDR1 is SNHLY and CDR2 is FYNNEI. CDR3 in amino acids: CASKAQGGADTQYF. The CDR3 nucleotides read TGTGCCAGCAAAGCTCAGGGGGGCGCAGATACGCAGTATTTT.

This clonotype was seen a handful of times. The chain carries TRBV7-2 and TRBJ2-5; 7 nucleotides align to TRBD1. The V segment lost 4 bases and the J segment 5 bases; nucleotides outside the gene matches: 10. CDR3 length equals 15 residues. Germline V gene lookup returns CDR1 SGHTA and CDR2 FQGNSA. The CDR3 nucleotides are TGTGCCAGCAGCTCCCCCATAGGGGGACAGGAGACCCAGTACTTC. The encoded protein is CASSSPIGGQETQYF.

This clonotype was recorded at least ten times. The CDR3 spells CASSPDGSYEQYV. For the CDR3, the DNA is TGTGCCAGCTCACCAGACGGATCCTACGAGCAGTACGTC. V is TRBV18 and J is TRBJ2-7; the D is unclear. V lost 2 bases, J lost 1 base, and 6 bases lay in between. There are 13 residues in the CDR3. CDR1 is KGHSH, CDR2 LQKENI, per germline.

At least ten counts were recorded for this clonotype. This chain uses TRBV4-2 with TRBJ2-5, with D maybe TRBD2 (7 bases). CDR1 is LGHNA, CDR2 YNFKEQ, per germline. Trimming took 0 bases from V and 3 from J, leaving 11 bases between them. This CDR3 spans 15 amino acids. Here the CDR3 reads CASSQDGGGEETQYF. For the CDR3, the DNA is TGTGCCAGCAGCCAAGATGGGGGGGGCGAAGAGACCCAGTACTTC.

The genes are TRBV20-1 and TRBJ2-3; 9 nucleotides line up with TRBD2. Per the germline V gene, CDR1 is DFQATT and CDR2 is SNEGSKA (reference sequence). The CDR3 extends over 14 amino acids. Losses at the gene ends were 3 bases for V and 5 bases for J; bases not matched to a gene: 6. DNA of the CDR3: TGCAGTGCTAGTCCCCTTAGCGGGGGAGATACGCAGTATTTT. This sequence encodes CSASPLSGGDTQYF.

This clonotype was counted at least ten times. This chain connects TRBV7-2 to TRBJ2-1, with 14 bases that match TRBD2. With 4 bases clipped from V and 7 bases from J, the junction kept 3 bases outside the gene matches. Germline values: CDR1 SGHTA, CDR2 FQGNSA. CDR3 size: 15 residues. The CDR3 reads CASSSRTSGGNEQFF. The CDR3 coding sequence is TGTGCCAGCAGCTCTCGGACTAGCGGGGGGAATGAGCAGTTCTTC.

This clonotype has more than one count but fewer than ten. The chain couples TRBV5-1 to TRBJ2-5, with TRBD1 as a possible D gene (5 bases). The CDR3 is made up of 15 amino acids. The germline V and J ends were trimmed by 2 bases and 2 bases, with 13 bases remaining between them. CDR1 and CDR2 from the germline V gene are SGHRS and YFSETQ. The CDR3 loop reads CASSLGDSLQETQYF. Here the CDR3 DNA reads TGCGCCAGCAGCTTAGGAGACAGTCTTCAAGAGACCCAGTACTTC.

The sample holds a few counts of this clonotype. V is TRBV28 and J is TRBJ1-1, with D maybe TRBD1 (5 bases). The V gene's germline CDR1 is MDHEN and CDR2 SYDVKM. Trimming shortened V by 9 bases and J by 3 bases, and 14 bases separated the two germline ends. This CDR3 spans 13 amino acids. CDR3 amino acids: CASKGPGYTEAFF. The CDR3 coding sequence is TGTGCCAGTAAGGGGCCCGGGTACACTGAAGCTTTCTTT.

This clonotype was seen repeatedly, ten times or more. The CDR3, as DNA: TGTGCCAGCTCACCATTGGGGAACACTGAAGCTTTCTTT. The encoded protein is CASSPLGNTEAFF. The chain joins TRBV18 to TRBJ1-1; D unclear. V lost 2 bases and J lost 1, with 5 bases in between. Germline CDR1 reads KGHSH; CDR2 reads LQKENI. The CDR3 covers 13 residues. The variable domain in full, completed from reference TRBV18 and TRBJ1-1, reads NAGVMQNPRHLVRRRGQEARLRCSPMKGHSHVYWYRQLPEEGLKFMVYLQKENIIDESGMPKERFSAEFPKEGPSILRIQQVVRGDSAAYFCASSPLGNTEAFFGQGTRLTVV.

This clonotype has more than one count but fewer than ten. The chain combines TRBV7-9 with TRBJ2-5; TRBD1 agrees at 7 bases. Per germline, CDR1 SEHNR and CDR2 FQNEAQ (reference sequence). The length of the CDR3 is 15 residues. The V and J ends lost 5 bases and 5 bases, in that order; junction bases with no gene match: 11. The CDR3 sequence: CASSRYTGAAETQYF. CDR3 DNA: TGTGCCAGCAGCCGTTATACAGGGGCCGCGGAGACCCAGTACTTC.

The rearrangement links TRBV20-1 to TRBJ2-7; unclear D gene. Germline CDR1 reads DFQATT; CDR2 reads SNEGSKA (reference sequence). Trimming cost V 5 bases and J 0 bases, with 14 bases left between them. This CDR3 contains 14 residues. The CDR3 coding sequence is TGCAGTGCTCCAAAAGACGGAACCTCCTACGAGCAGTACTTC. Encoded protein: CSAPKDGTSYEQYF.